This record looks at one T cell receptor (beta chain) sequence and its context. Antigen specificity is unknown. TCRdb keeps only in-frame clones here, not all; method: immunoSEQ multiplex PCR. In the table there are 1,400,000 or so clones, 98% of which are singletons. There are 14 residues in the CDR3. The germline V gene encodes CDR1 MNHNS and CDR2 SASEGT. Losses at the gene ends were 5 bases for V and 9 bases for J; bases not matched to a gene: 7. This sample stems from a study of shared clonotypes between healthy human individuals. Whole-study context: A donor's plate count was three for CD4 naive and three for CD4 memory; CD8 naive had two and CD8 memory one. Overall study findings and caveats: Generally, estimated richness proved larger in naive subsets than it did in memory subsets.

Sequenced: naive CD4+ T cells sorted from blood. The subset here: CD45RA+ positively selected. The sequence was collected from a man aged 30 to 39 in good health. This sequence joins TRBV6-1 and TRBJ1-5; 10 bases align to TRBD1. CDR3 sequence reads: CASSLRDRGAPQHF. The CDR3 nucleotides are TGTGCCAGCAGTCTACGGGACAGGGGAGCGCCCCAGCATTTT.